This TCR beta chain was captured by sequencing in a study of identical twins. Germline CDR1 is SGHRS and CDR2 is YFSETQ. This CDR3 has 16 residues. Trimming stripped 5 bases from V and 3 bases from J, with 20 bases between. Template switching (which added a universal primer site) was used, and cDNA carried unique molecular identifiers. TCRdb reanalysed the 5' RACE reads using MiXCR and keeps one entry per CDR3 protein. Of about 530,000 distinct CDR3 sequences listed, around 24% are singletons. Healthy Caucasians, and only they, were the donors. A further study also used this sample, focusing on yellow fever vaccine responses in identical twins.

J is TRBJ1-1 and V is TRBV5-1; unclear D gene. This receptor was identified in a woman between 18 and 29 years old in good health. Sequencing was performed on CD4+ T cells sorted from blood. CDR3 coding DNA: TGCGCCAGCAGTTCTTCTTGGCTTTCGGGGTACACTGAAGCTTTCTTT. Protein product: CASSSSWLSGYTEAFF.